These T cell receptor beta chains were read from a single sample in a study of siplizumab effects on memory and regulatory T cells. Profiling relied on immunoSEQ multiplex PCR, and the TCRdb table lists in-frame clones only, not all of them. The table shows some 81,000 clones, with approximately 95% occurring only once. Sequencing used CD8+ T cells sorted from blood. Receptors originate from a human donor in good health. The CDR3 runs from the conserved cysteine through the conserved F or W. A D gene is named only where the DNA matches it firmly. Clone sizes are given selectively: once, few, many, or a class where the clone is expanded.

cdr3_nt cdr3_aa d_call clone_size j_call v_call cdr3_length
TGTGCCAGCATTTATGAGCAGTACTTC CASIYEQYF - once TRBJ2-7 TRBV28 9
TGCCCGAGAGGGGGAGTATTGCCAGATACGCAGTATTTT CPRGGVLPDTQYF - - TRBJ2-3 TRBV5-1 13
TGTGCCAGCAGCTTCGAGGGGGGCTCCTACGAGCAGTACTTC CASSFEGGSYEQYF - - TRBJ2-7 TRBV11-2 14
TGTGCCAGCAGCTTGTGGGCTAGCGGGAGTAGCTACGAGCAGTACTTC CASSLWASGSSYEQYF TRBD2 - TRBJ2-7 TRBV5-4 16
TGCGCCAGCCCCCCCCGCGGGACCCAGTACTTC CASPPRGTQYF - - TRBJ2-5 TRBV5-1 11
TGTGCCAGCAGTTACGGACGGTTTACCGGGGAGCTGTTTTTT CASSYGRFTGELFF - - TRBJ2-2 TRBV6-5 14
TGTGCCAGCAGCAACAATGAGCAGTTCTTC CASSNNEQFF - - TRBJ2-1 TRBV2 10
TGTGCCAGTAGTATATTCCCCCGCACGGACGCGGGCTACAATGAGCAGTTCTTC CASSIFPRTDAGYNEQFF - once TRBJ2-1 TRBV19 18
TGTGCCAGCAGCCAAGGGACTAGCGCATACGAGCAGTACTTC CASSQGTSAYEQYF TRBD2 - TRBJ2-7 TRBV4-2 14
TGTGCCAGCAGCTTTATATCTCACCAAGAGACCCAGTACTTC CASSFISHQETQYF - - TRBJ2-5 TRBV7-9 14
TGTGCCAGCAGTGAATATCGTCAGTTCAATCAGCCCCAGCATTTT CASSEYRQFNQPQHF - once TRBJ1-5 TRBV2 15
TGCGCCAGCAGCACGACTAGCGGGACCCATGAGCAGTTCTTC CASSTTSGTHEQFF TRBD2 - TRBJ2-1 TRBV5-1 14
TGTGCCAGCAGCCATAGGAACAGGGGTGGCAATCAGCCCCAGCATTTT CASSHRNRGGNQPQHF TRBD1 - TRBJ1-5 TRBV7-8 16
TGTGCCAGCAGTTACTCGATTGCGGGGGGACAAGAGACCCAGTACTTC CASSYSIAGGQETQYF TRBD2 - TRBJ2-5 TRBV6-6 16
TGTGCCAGCAGCCAAGGGCTAGCTAGGAAACTCCAAGAGACCCAGTACTTC CASSQGLARKLQETQYF - - TRBJ2-5 TRBV14 17
TGTGCCAGCTCACCAATCGGGGGAGGGCCCGAGACCCAGTACTTC CASSPIGGGPETQYF TRBD2 - TRBJ2-5 TRBV18 15
TGTGCCAGCACGATCGAGGACCCCACAGATACGCAGTATTTT CASTIEDPTDTQYF - - TRBJ2-3 TRBV5-8 14
TGTGCCAGCAGCCCCTGGACTAGTGGGTTGGATCGCTCCGATGAGCAGTTCTTC CASSPWTSGLDRSDEQFF TRBD2 - TRBJ2-1 TRBV7-9 18
TGCGCCAGCAGTGAGCGGGCAGGGGTGAACACTGAAGCTTTCTTT CASSERAGVNTEAFF - - TRBJ1-1 TRBV10-2 15
TGTGCCAGCAGTGAAGCGGGAACCGGGGCTGGTACGCAGTATTTT CASSEAGTGAGTQYF - - TRBJ2-3 TRBV2 15
TGTGCCAGCTCGGCGGGATTTTGGGACAGTGAAGCTTTCTTT CASSAGFWDSEAFF TRBD1 few TRBJ1-1 TRBV18 14
TGTGCCGCTGCCCGGCAGATTGGAAACACCATATATTTT CAAARQIGNTIYF - - TRBJ1-3 TRBV6-1 13
TGTGCCAGCAGTTATAGCGTATCCGATACGCAGTATTTT CASSYSVSDTQYF - - TRBJ2-3 TRBV6-5 13
TGTGCCAGTAGTCCCCGGGCAGTAAGATATGGCTACACCTTC CASSPRAVRYGYTF - - TRBJ1-2 TRBV19 14
TGTGCCAGCAGCCCAACCCCGGACACGGCCTATGGCTACACCTTC CASSPTPDTAYGYTF - few TRBJ1-2 TRBV11-2 15
TGTGCCAGCAGCTTAGTCAGGCGGTCCTCCGGGGAGCAGTACTTC CASSLVRRSSGEQYF - - TRBJ2-7 TRBV7-8 15
TGTGCCAGCAGCTTCCCCACTGGAAACACCATATATTTT CASSFPTGNTIYF - - TRBJ1-3 TRBV5-6 13
TGTGCCAGCAGGGCCGGGACAGGGAGGTCCTACAATGAGCAGTTCTTC CASRAGTGRSYNEQFF TRBD1 - TRBJ2-1 TRBV7-9 16
TGTGCCAGTAGCCCGGGGGGGGGCTACGAGCAGTACTTC CASSPGGGYEQYF TRBD2 - TRBJ2-7 TRBV19 13
TGTGCCAGCAGTCCGAGGGGGACTGAAGCTTTCTTT CASSPRGTEAFF - once TRBJ1-1 TRBV28 12
TGTGCCAGCAGTTTTAGTGACCTAGGACTCTACGAGCAGTACTTC CASSFSDLGLYEQYF - - TRBJ2-7 TRBV7-9 15
TGTGCCAGCAGCTCGCCGCTATATGAAAAACTGTTTTTT CASSSPLYEKLFF - - TRBJ1-4 TRBV7-9 13
TGTGCCAGCAGCTTAATCGGGGGGTCAGATACGCAGTATTTT CASSLIGGSDTQYF TRBD2 once TRBJ2-3 TRBV7-9 14
TGTGCCAGTATCCCCGGCAGCCGCAACTATGGCTACACCTTC CASIPGSRNYGYTF - - TRBJ1-2 TRBV19 14
TGCGCCAGCAGTCAAACTCCGGGACAGGGCACAGATACGCAGTATTTT CASSQTPGQGTDTQYF TRBD1 few TRBJ2-3 TRBV4-1 16
TGTGCCAGCAGTCCGGACAGTGGCTCCTACGAGCAGTACTTC CASSPDSGSYEQYF - - TRBJ2-7 TRBV27 14
TGTGCCAGCAGCTTAGGAGACGAGACCCAGTACTTC CASSLGDETQYF - - TRBJ2-5 TRBV5-6 12